The entry below describes one TCR beta chain. TCRdb called the 5' RACE reads again in MiXCR, with one record for every CDR3 protein. The sample shows roughly 99,000 distinct CDR3 sequences, over 9.5% of them seen only once. These data come from a study of early T cells in non-severe SARS-CoV-2 infection. V was trimmed by 5 bases and J by 8 bases, leaving 21 bases between them. The CDR3 extends over 15 amino acids. V gene TRBV12-3 or TRBV12-4 combines with J gene TRBJ1-2; D gene ambiguous. The TCR comes from an adult who was a healthcare worker with PCR-confirmed SARS-CoV-2 infection or an uninfected control (not recorded which). Source: whole blood, taken at baseline. The CDR3 protein is CASSRLPPSNWGYTF. CDR3 coding DNA: TGTGCCAGCAGTCGACTACCTCCTTCGAATTGGGGCTACACCTTC.